This T cell receptor beta chain came from a study of blood T cell repertoires in COVID-19. Study-wide background: The study drew acute and convalescent COVID-19 samples from the United States, Italy and Spain.

The data were produced by immunoSEQ multiplex PCR, yet TCRdb's version contains in-frame clones alone and is incomplete. The top ten clones hold about 5% of a sample with approximately 94,000 clones, 85% to 90% of them seen once. The clonotype comes from a human donor in a cohort sampled during active COVID-19. The specimen was peripheral blood.

The CDR3 DNA reads TGTGCCAGCAGTTACTCGAGGACTAGCGGGAGGGCCATGGCAGATACGCAGTATTTT. It yields the protein CASSYSRTSGRAMADTQYF. This chain uses TRBV6-2 or TRBV6-3 with TRBJ2-3, with TRBD2 identical over 15 bases. The V gene end was trimmed by 0 bases and the J gene end by 4 bases; junction bases not matched to a gene: 8. The CDR3 contains 19 residues. Germline CDR1 MNHEY, CDR2 SVGEGT.